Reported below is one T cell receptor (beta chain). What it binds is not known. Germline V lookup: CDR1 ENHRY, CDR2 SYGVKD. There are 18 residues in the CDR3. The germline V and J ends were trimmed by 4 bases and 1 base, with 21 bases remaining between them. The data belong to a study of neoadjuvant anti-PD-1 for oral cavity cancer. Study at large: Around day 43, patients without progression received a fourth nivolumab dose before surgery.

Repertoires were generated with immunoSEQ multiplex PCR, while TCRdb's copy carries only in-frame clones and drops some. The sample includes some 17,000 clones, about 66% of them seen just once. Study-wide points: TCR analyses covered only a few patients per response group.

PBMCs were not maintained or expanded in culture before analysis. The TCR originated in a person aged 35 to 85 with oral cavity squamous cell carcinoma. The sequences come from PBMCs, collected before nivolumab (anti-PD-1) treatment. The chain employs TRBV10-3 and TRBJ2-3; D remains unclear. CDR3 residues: CAISGRPLLEDRTDTQYF. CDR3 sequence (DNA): TGTGCCATCAGTGGACGGCCATTACTTGAAGATCGCACAGATACGCAGTATTTT.